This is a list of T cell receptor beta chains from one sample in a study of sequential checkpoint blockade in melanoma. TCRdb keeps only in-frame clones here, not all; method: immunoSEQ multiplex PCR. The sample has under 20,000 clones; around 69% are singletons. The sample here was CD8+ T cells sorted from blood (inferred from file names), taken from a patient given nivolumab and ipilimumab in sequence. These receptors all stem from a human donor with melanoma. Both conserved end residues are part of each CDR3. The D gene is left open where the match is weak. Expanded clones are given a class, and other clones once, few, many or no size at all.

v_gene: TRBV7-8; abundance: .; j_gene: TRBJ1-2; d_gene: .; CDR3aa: CASSFMGGLIYGYTF; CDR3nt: TGTGCCAGCAGCTTTATGGGGGGGCTGATCTATGGCTACACCTTC
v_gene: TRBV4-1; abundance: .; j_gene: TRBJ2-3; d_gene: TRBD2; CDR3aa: CASSQRTSGDGTDTQYF; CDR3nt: TGCGCCAGCAGCCAGAGGACTAGCGGGGATGGGACAGATACGCAGTATTTT
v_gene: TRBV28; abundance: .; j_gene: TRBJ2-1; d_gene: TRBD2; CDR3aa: CASSLRGEAYNEQFF; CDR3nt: TGTGCCAGCAGTTTACGGGGGGAGGCCTACAATGAGCAGTTCTTC
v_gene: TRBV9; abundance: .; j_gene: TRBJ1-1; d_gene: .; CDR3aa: CASSPEGHSNTEAFF; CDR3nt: TGTGCCAGCAGCCCCGAGGGACATTCGAACACTGAAGCTTTCTTT
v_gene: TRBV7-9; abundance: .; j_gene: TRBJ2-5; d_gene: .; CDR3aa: CASSLRTASKETQYF; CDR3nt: TGTGCCAGCAGCCTTCGGACAGCTTCCAAAGAGACCCAGTACTTC
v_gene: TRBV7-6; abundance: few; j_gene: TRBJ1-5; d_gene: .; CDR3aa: CASSPRSWVAGRGSYSNQPQHF; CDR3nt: TGTGCCAGCAGCCCACGCTCGTGGGTGGCAGGCAGGGGATCATATAGCAATCAGCCCCAGCATTTT
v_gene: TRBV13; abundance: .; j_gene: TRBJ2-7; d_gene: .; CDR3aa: CASSPHNYEQYF; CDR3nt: TGTGCCAGCAGCCCGCACAACTACGAGCAGTACTTC
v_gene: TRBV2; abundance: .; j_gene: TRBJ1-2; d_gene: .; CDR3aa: CASSEGERHGYTF; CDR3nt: TGTGCCAGCAGTGAGGGAGAAAGGCATGGCTACACCTTC
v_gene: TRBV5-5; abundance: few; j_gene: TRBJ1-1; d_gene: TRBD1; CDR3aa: CASSFVGQANTEAFF; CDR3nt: TGTGCCAGCAGCTTCGTGGGACAGGCGAACACTGAAGCTTTCTTT
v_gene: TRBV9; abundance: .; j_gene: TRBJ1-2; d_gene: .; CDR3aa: CASSKGGPLANYGYTF; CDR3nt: TGTGCCAGCAGTAAAGGAGGGCCTTTAGCTAACTATGGCTACACCTTC
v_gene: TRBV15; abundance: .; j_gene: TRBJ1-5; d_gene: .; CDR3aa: CATSSSPHLTTGLNQPQHF; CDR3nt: TGTGCCACCAGCAGTTCCCCACACCTCACGACAGGACTCAATCAGCCCCAGCATTTT
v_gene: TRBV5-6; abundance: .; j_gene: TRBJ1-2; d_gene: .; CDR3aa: CASSFGQTDGGYTF; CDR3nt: TGTGCCAGCAGTTTCGGACAGACAGACGGTGGCTACACCTTC
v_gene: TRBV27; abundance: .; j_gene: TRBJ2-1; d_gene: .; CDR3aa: CASSLSNGARVPYNEQFF; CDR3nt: TGTGCCAGCAGTTTATCGAATGGGGCGAGAGTTCCGTACAATGAGCAGTTCTTC
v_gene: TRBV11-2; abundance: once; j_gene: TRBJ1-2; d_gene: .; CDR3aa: CASSFGDGYTF; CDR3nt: TGTGCCAGCAGCTTCGGGGATGGCTACACCTTC
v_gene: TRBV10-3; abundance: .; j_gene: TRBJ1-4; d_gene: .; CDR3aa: CAISPGDENEKLFF; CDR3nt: TGTGCCATCAGCCCAGGTGACGAGAATGAAAAACTGTTTTTT
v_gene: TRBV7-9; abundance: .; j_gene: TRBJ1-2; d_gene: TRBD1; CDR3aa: CASSPQNRGSVYGYTF; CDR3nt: TGTGCCAGCAGCCCCCAGAACAGGGGTTCGGTCTATGGCTACACCTTC
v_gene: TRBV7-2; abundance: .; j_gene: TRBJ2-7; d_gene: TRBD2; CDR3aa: CASSSTRDYFYEQYF; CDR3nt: TGTGCCAGCAGCTCCACCAGGGACTACTTCTACGAGCAGTACTTC
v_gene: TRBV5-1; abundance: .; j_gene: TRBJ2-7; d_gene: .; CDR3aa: CASSLGSGGFGGFNEQYF; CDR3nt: TGCGCCAGCAGCTTGGGGTCGGGGGGCTTCGGGGGGTTCAACGAGCAGTACTTC
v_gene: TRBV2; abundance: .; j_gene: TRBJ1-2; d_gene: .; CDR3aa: CASSGLVGEVLLYGYTF; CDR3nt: TGTGCCAGCAGTGGATTAGTCGGAGAGGTCTTACTCTATGGCTACACCTTC
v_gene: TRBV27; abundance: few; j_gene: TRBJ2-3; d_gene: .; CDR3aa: CASSLMTDATQYF; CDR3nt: TGTGCCAGCAGTTTAATGACAGACGCCACGCAGTATTTT
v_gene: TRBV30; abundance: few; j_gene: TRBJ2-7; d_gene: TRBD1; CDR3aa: CAWSAGTGDYEQYF; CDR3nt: TGTGCCTGGAGCGCCGGGACAGGGGACTACGAGCAGTACTTC
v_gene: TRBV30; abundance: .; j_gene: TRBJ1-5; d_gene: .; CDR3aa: CAWSIVGGDQPQHF; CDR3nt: TGTGCCTGGAGTATAGTAGGAGGGGATCAGCCCCAGCATTTT
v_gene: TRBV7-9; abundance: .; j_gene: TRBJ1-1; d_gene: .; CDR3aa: CASSLVQSLGVGPEAFF; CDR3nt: TGTGCCAGCAGCTTAGTACAGTCTCTGGGAGTCGGGCCTGAAGCTTTCTTT
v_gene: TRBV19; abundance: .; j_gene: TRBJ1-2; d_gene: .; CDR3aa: CASSLQGANYGYTF; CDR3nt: TGTGCCAGTAGTCTACAGGGAGCTAACTATGGCTACACCTTC
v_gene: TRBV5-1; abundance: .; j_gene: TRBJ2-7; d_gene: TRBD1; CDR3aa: CASSAGTGRNEQYF; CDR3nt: TGCGCCAGCAGCGCCGGGACAGGGCGGAACGAGCAGTACTTC
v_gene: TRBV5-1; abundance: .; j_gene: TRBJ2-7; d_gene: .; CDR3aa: CASSLGQGVYEQYF; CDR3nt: TGCGCCAGCAGCTTGGGGCAGGGCGTTTACGAGCAGTACTTC
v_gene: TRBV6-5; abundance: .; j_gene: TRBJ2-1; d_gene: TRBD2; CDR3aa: CASSPLSGGEQFF; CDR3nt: TGTGCCAGCAGTCCTCTATCGGGGGGAGAGCAGTTCTTC
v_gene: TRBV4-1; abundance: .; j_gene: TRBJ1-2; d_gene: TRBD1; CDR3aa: CASSQADRVGYYGYTF; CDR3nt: TGCGCCAGCAGCCAAGCTGACAGGGTAGGGTACTATGGCTACACCTTC
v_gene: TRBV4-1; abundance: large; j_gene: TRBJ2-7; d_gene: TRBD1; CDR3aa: CASSPSATGAYEQYF; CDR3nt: TGCGCCAGCAGCCCGAGCGCGACAGGGGCCTACGAGCAGTACTTC
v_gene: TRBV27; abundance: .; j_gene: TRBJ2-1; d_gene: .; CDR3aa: CASSSAGNSGNEQFF; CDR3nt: TGTGCCAGCAGTTCCGCGGGGAATTCCGGCAATGAGCAGTTCTTC
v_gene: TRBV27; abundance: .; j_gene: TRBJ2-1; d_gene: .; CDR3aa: CASRILSSYNEQFF; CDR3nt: TGTGCCAGTCGCATCCTGAGCTCCTACAATGAGCAGTTCTTC
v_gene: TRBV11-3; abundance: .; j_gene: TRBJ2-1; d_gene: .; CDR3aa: CASSPVGHFSYNEQFF; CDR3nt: TGTGCCAGCAGCCCCGTCGGACACTTTTCCTACAATGAGCAGTTCTTC
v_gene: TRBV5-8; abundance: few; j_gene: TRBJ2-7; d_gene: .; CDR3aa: CASSSQVLAYEQYF; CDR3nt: TGTGCCAGCAGTTCACAGGTTCTCGCCTACGAGCAGTACTTC
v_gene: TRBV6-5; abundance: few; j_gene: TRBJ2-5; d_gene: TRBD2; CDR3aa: CASSGTSGGAETQYF; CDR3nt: TGTGCCAGCAGCGGGACTAGCGGGGGGGCAGAGACCCAGTACTTC
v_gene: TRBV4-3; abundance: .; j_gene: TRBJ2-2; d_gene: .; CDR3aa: CASSQDRALTGELFF; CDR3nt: TGCGCCAGCAGCCAGGACAGAGCATTAACCGGGGAGCTGTTTTTT
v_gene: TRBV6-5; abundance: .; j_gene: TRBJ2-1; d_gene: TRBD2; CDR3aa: CASSSGTSGYNEQFF; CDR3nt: TGTGCCAGCAGTTCCGGGACTAGCGGCTACAATGAGCAGTTCTTC
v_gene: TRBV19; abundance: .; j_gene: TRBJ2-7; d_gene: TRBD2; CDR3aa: CASSVRLAGFLAEQYF; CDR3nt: TGTGCCAGTAGTGTGAGGCTAGCGGGGTTCCTCGCCGAGCAGTACTTC
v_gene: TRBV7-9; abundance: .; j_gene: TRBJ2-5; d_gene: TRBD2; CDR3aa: CASSFPTSGEETQYF; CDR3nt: TGTGCCAGCAGCTTTCCGACTAGCGGGGAAGAGACCCAGTACTTC
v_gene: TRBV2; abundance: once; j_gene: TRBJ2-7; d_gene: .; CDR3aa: CASRDNPGEGSYEQYF; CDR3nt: TGTGCCAGCAGAGACAATCCAGGGGAGGGCTCCTACGAGCAGTACTTC
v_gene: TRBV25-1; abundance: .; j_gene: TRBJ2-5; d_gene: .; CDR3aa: CASMAVRETQYF; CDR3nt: TGTGCCAGCATGGCGGTTCGGGAGACCCAGTACTTC
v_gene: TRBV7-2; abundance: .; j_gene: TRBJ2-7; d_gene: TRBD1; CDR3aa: CASSFGTGKEQYF; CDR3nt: TGTGCCAGCAGCTTCGGGACAGGGAAAGAGCAGTACTTC
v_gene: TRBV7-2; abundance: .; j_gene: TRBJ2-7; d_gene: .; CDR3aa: CASSQALGFYEQYF; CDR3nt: TGCGCCAGCAGCCAGGCGTTGGGTTTCTACGAGCAGTACTTC